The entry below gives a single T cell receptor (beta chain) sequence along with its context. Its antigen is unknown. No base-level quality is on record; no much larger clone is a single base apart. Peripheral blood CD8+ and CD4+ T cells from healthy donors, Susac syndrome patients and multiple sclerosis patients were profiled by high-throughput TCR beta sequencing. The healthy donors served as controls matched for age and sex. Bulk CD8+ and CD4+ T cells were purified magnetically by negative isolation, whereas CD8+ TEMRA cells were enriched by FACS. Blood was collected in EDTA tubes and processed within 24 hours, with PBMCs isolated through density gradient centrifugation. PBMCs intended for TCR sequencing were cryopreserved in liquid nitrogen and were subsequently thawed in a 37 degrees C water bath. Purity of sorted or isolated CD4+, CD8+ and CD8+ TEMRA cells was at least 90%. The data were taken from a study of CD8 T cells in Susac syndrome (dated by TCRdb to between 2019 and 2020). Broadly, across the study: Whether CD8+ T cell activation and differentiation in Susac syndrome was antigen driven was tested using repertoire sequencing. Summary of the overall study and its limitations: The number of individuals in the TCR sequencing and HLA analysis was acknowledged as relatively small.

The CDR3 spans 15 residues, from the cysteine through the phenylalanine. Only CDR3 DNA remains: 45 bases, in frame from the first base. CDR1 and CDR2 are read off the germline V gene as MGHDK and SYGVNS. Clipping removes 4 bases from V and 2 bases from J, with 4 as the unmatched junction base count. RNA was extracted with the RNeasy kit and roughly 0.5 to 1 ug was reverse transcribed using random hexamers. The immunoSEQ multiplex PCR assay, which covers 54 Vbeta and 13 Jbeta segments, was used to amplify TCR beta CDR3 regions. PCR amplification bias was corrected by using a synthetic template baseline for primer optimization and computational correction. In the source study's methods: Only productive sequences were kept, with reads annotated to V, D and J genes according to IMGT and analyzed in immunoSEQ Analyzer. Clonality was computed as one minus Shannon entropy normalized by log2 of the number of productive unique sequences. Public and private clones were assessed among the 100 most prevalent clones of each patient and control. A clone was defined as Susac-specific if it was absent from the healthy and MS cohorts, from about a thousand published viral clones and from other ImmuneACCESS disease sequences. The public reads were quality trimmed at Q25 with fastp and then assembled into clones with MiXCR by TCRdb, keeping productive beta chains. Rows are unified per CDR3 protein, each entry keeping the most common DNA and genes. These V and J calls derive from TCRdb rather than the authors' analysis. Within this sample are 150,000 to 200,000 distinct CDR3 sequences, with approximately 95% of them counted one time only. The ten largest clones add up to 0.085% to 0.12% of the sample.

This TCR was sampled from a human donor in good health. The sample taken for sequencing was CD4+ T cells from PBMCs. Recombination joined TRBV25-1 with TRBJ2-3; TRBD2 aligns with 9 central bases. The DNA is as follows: TGTGCCAGCAGTGTTGGCGGGAGGGCCACAGATACGCAGTATTTT. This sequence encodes CASSVGGRATDTQYF.